The next 27 T cell receptor beta chains were all read from a single sample in a study of CD8 T cells in ankylosing spondylitis. TCRdb independently ran MiXCR on the 5' RACE reads; one entry per CDR3 protein. The sample includes 340,000 or so distinct CDR3 sequences, 14% to 15% of them seen just once. The source material was blood, either unsorted or a sorted T cell fraction (not recorded which). Source of these receptors: a male donor with ankylosing spondylitis or in good health (not recorded which).

This clonotype was counted between two and nine times. The chain combines TRBV9 with TRBJ1-1, with D possibly matching TRBD1 (6 bases). This CDR3 is 14 amino acids long. V lost 3 bases and J lost 2, with 11 bases in between. Per the germline V gene, CDR1 is SGDLS and CDR2 is YYNGEE. CDR3 in DNA: TGTGCCAGCAGCGGATACAGGGTAAACACTGAAGCTTTCTTT. This gives the protein CASSGYRVNTEAFF.

The chain carries TRBV3-1 and TRBJ1-1, with D possibly being TRBD1 (5 bases). Trimming stripped 5 bases from V and 5 bases from J, with 24 bases between. The germline gives CDR1 LGHDT, CDR2 YNNKEL (reference sequence). This CDR3 spans 17 amino acids. CDR3: CASSGGGKGLDRTEAFF. For the CDR3, the DNA is TGTGCCAGCAGCGGAGGAGGTAAGGGGCTAGATAGGACTGAAGCTTTCTTT.

This clonotype was detected a few times. The chain links TRBV12-3 or TRBV12-4 to TRBJ2-1; no reliable D call. The V end was cut by 5 bases, the J end by 7 bases, with 12 bases between. This CDR3 comprises 13 residues. The CDR3 is CASSRPSINEQFF. The CDR3 DNA reads TGTGCCAGCAGTCGCCCTTCCATTAATGAGCAGTTCTTC.

For the CDR3, the DNA is TGCAGTGCTAGAGATCTGGCGGGGGTCACAGATACGCAGTATTTT. Translated: CSARDLAGVTDTQYF. V usage is TRBV20-1 and J usage is TRBJ2-3; 7 bases agree with TRBD2. Germline lookup yields CDR1 DFQATT and CDR2 SNEGSKA (reference sequence). The CDR3 consists of 15 residues. The junction had 5 bases not matched to a gene; V was cut back by 0 bases and J by 2 bases.

V and J are TRBV30 and TRBJ1-1, with unresolved D. V was shortened by 7 bases and J by 6 bases, with 15 bases between the two germline ends. Germline CDR1 GTSNPN, CDR2 SVGIG (reference sequence). The CDR3 runs to 12 residues. CDR3 sequence reads: CASKPPRSEAFF. CDR3 sequence (DNA): TGTGCCTCCAAACCCCCGAGGTCTGAAGCTTTCTTT.

In this sample, this clonotype turned up many times. J is TRBJ1-2 and V is TRBV5-6; unclear D gene. V was pared by 10 bases and J by 3 bases, with 13 bases between. The CDR3 is 12 residues long. The germline CDR1 and CDR2 sequences are SGHDT and YYEEEE. Here the CDR3 DNA reads TGTGCCCCGGACGGGAGAGACTATGGCTACACCTTC. Translated: CAPDGRDYGYTF.

In this sample, this clonotype turned up a few times. V gene TRBV10-2 combines with J gene TRBJ1-1, with unresolved D. Germline assignment: CDR1 WSHSY and CDR2 SAAADI. Trimming shortened V by 2 bases and J by 8 bases, and 9 bases separated the two germline ends. This CDR3 region has 12 residues. This CDR3 is CASSEMGQEAFF. CDR3 nucleotides: TGCGCCAGCAGTGAGATGGGCCAAGAAGCTTTCTTT.

The V gene is TRBV7-8, the J gene TRBJ2-2; 8 bases are a match to TRBD2. The CDR3 extends over 17 amino acids. Germline CDR1 and CDR2: SGHVS and FQNEAQ. Germline trimming cut 7 bases from V and 6 bases from J; bases unmatched to any gene: 16. CDR3 in DNA: TGTGCCAGCACCATCGGGGGGGGCTTCGGGGTACCCGGGGAGCTGTTTTTT. It yields the protein CASTIGGGFGVPGELFF.

The genes are TRBV7-9 and TRBJ2-1; the D is unclear. Trimming cost V 3 bases and J 13 bases, with 13 bases left between them. Germline-derived CDR1 and CDR2 are SEHNR and FQNEAQ (reference sequence). The length of the CDR3 is 12 residues. The CDR3 protein is CASSFSLRRQFF. DNA of the CDR3: TGTGCCAGCAGCTTCTCACTCCGTCGACAGTTCTTC.

A word on this clonotype: A read error may explain this, as a much larger clone is one base away. A read error is likely, as this CDR3 ends without the conserved phenylalanine or tryptophan. V usage is TRBV20-1 and J usage is TRBJ1-2; TRBD1 matches 9 bases. CDR3 length equals 13 residues. After removal of 5 bases from V and 5 bases from J, the junction contained 6 bases not matched to a gene. Germline CDR1 DFQATT, CDR2 SNEGSKA (reference sequence). CDR3 region: CSARPDRGYGYTS. The CDR3 DNA reads TGCAGTGCTCGCCCCGACAGGGGGTATGGCTACACCTCC.

CDR3 in amino acids: CSVAMGMSGSGTDTQYF. CDR3 nucleotide sequence: TGCAGCGTCGCGATGGGGATGTCTGGGAGTGGCACAGATACGCAGTATTTT. The rearrangement links TRBV29-1 to TRBJ2-3, with a tentative D call TRBD2 (5 bases). The ends were cut back, 6 bases at V and 1 base at J, with 23 bases in the middle. The germline gives CDR1 SQVTM, CDR2 ANQGSEA. The CDR3 consists of 17 residues.

This clonotype appeared a few times. The J gene is TRBJ2-5, the V gene TRBV20-1, with D unresolved. The CDR3 runs 14 residues. In germline, CDR1 is DFQATT, CDR2 SNEGSKA (reference sequence). The V end lost 0 bases, the J end lost 1 base, and 9 bases lay between the germline ends. The CDR3 loop is CSAREVRSQETQYF. In DNA, the CDR3 is TGCAGTGCTAGAGAGGTCAGGAGCCAAGAGACCCAGTACTTC.

The chain recombines TRBV6-2 or TRBV6-3 with TRBJ2-1; tentatively, D is TRBD1 or TRBD2 (5 bases each). The CDR3 is 13 amino acids. Trimming removed 6 bases from V and 7 bases from J, with 13 bases in between. CDR1 and CDR2 (germline): MNHEY, SVGEGT. CDR3 sequence (DNA): TGTGCCAGCAGACCTCTATGGGGGAATGAGCAGTTCTTC. Protein: CASRPLWGNEQFF.

This clonotype was picked up many times. V and J are TRBV12-3 or TRBV12-4 and TRBJ2-5, with TRBD2 matching 8 bases. This CDR3 spans 15 amino acids. Unmatched junction bases numbered 10, after V lost 5 bases and J lost 5 bases. CDR3 protein: CASSPGTRGPETQYF. CDR3 in DNA: TGTGCCAGCAGTCCCGGGACTAGAGGGCCGGAGACCCAGTACTTC.

The chain joins TRBV5-4 to TRBJ2-3, with a tentative D call TRBD2 (5 bases). Germline loops: CDR1 SGHNT, CDR2 YYREEE (reference sequence). V was cut by 0 bases and J by 1 base, with 9 bases left in between. This CDR3 region has 15 residues. CDR3 nucleotide sequence: TGTGCCAGCAGCTTGGGAACGCGGGGCACAGATACGCAGTATTTT. Its translation: CASSLGTRGTDTQYF.

This clonotype has only one observation. The CDR3 spells CGTGQIYEQYF. The CDR3 DNA sequence: TGTGGCACGGGACAGATCTACGAGCAGTACTTC. This chain joins TRBV10-3 and TRBJ2-7, with 7 bases aligning to TRBD1. The germline gives CDR1 ENHRY, CDR2 SYGVKD. The length of the CDR3 is 11 residues.

This clonotype was recorded a few times. The chain joins TRBV7-8 to TRBJ1-1; a weak D match, TRBD1 (6 bases). The CDR3 has 15 amino acids. Trimming pared 8 bases from V and 0 bases from J, leaving 16 bases between. Germline values: CDR1 SGHVS, CDR2 FQNEAQ. This CDR3 reads CASALRGDMNTEAFF. Written as DNA, the CDR3 is TGTGCCAGCGCCCTGAGGGGGGACATGAACACTGAAGCTTTCTTT.

This clonotype has more than one count but fewer than ten. This rearrangement joins TRBV20-1 to TRBJ2-7, with D perhaps assigned TRBD1 or TRBD2 (6 bases each). The CDR3 runs to 16 residues. V was clipped by 0 bases and J by 2 bases, with 17 bases between them. In germline, CDR1 is DFQATT, CDR2 SNEGSKA (reference sequence). CDR3 loop: CSARDDEGGPTYEQYF. CDR3 nucleotide sequence: TGCAGTGCTAGAGATGATGAAGGGGGGCCCACCTACGAGCAGTACTTC.

This clonotype was recorded a few times. The chain is built from TRBV7-2 and TRBJ2-1; D tentatively fits TRBD1 or TRBD2 (6 bases each). Germline V CDR1 and CDR2: SGHTA, FQGNSA. Between the trimmed V and J ends, which lost 1 base and 10 bases, there was a span of 14 bases. CDR3 length: 14 residues. The CDR3 bases are TGTGCCAGCAGCTTAGAAGGGGGGCAGAAGGAGCAGTTCTTC. Amino acids: CASSLEGGQKEQFF.

This clonotype was detected only a few times. The CDR3 reads CASSELTGAVEQYF. The DNA for the CDR3 is TGTGCCAGCAGTGAATTGACGGGGGCGGTCGAGCAGTACTTC. The chain recombines TRBV25-1 with TRBJ2-7; tentatively, D is TRBD1 or TRBD2 (6 bases each). The germline gives CDR1 MGHDK, CDR2 SYGVNS. The CDR3 covers 14 residues. V was shortened by 1 base and J by 6 bases, with 13 bases between the two germline ends.

The chain is built from TRBV10-3 and TRBJ2-7; D is undetermined. The CDR3 is 11 amino acids. Trimming took off 10 bases at V and 0 bases at J, with 7 bases between the two ends. Germline V gene data show CDR1 as ENHRY and CDR2 as SYGVKD. CDR3: CATRLSYEQYF. The CDR3 nucleotides are TGTGCCACTCGCCTCTCCTACGAGCAGTACTTC.

CDR3 amino acids: CATKQGYNQPQHF. The DNA for the CDR3 is TGTGCCACTAAACAGGGCTACAATCAGCCCCAGCATTTT. The chain carries TRBV15 and TRBJ1-5, with D possibly matching TRBD1 (6 bases). V was cut by 9 bases and J by 3 bases, with 12 bases left in between. Germline lookup yields CDR1 LNHNV and CDR2 YYDKDF (reference sequence). There are 13 residues in the CDR3.

In its sample, this clonotype was seen a few times. V is TRBV7-2 and J is TRBJ1-5, with D unclear. This CDR3 has 13 amino acids. V lost 7 bases and J 6 bases, leaving 13 bases between the germline ends. The germline CDR1 and CDR2 sequences are SGHTA and FQGNSA. The CDR3 DNA reads as TGTGCCAGCACCTCTCGCAACGGTCAGCCCCAGCATTTT. Its protein is CASTSRNGQPQHF.

The sample holds many counts of this clonotype. CDR3 amino acids: CATGTGDFNEQYF. The CDR3 DNA follows: TGTGCCACCGGGACAGGGGACTTTAACGAGCAGTACTTC. The chain is built from TRBV2 and TRBJ2-7, with 10 positions matching TRBD1. V gave up 10 bases and J gave up 5 bases; unmatched junction bases: 8. Germline values: CDR1 SNHLY, CDR2 FYNNEI. The CDR3 extends over 13 amino acids.

The chain has TRBV7-2 and TRBJ2-2; D not resolved. There are 14 residues in the CDR3. Between the trimmed V and J ends, which lost 5 bases and 6 bases, there was a span of 13 bases. From germline, CDR1 is SGHTA and CDR2 FQGNSA. DNA for the CDR3: TGTGCCAGCAGCCTCATGACAAAAGCCGGGGAGCTGTTTTTT. Its protein product is CASSLMTKAGELFF.

This clonotype was counted a few times. The chain has TRBV7-2 and TRBJ1-2; 8 positions match TRBD1. After removal of 11 bases from V and 7 bases from J, the junction contained 18 bases not matched to a gene. Looked up from germline, CDR1 is SGHTA and CDR2 is FQGNSA. The CDR3 is 15 residues long. The CDR3 is CAGDEGTQGEGGYTF. CDR3 nucleotide sequence: TGTGCCGGCGATGAGGGAACACAGGGGGAAGGTGGCTACACCTTC.

This clonotype was picked up many times. V and J are TRBV27 and TRBJ1-2, with D perhaps TRBD1 (6 bases). CDR1 is MNHEY, CDR2 SMNVEV, per germline (reference sequence). Trimming removed 6 bases from V and 4 bases from J, with 12 bases in between. The length of the CDR3 is 13 residues. The CDR3 bases are TGTGCCAGCAGCCTACAGGGCCTCTATGGCTACACCTTC. The encoded protein is CASSLQGLYGYTF.